A single sample gave rise to the 29 T cell receptor beta chains below, sequenced in a study of blood T cell repertoires in COVID-19. Clones were read by immunoSEQ multiplex PCR, and TCRdb kept only the in-frame ones, dropping some. The data contain more than 150,000 clones, 82% of them singletons. Sequenced material: PBMCs or T cells enriched from blood (not recorded which). These receptors were taken from a man aged 50 to 60 who had recovered from COVID-19.

The chain joins TRBV15 to TRBJ2-5; tentative D call: TRBD2 (5 bases). The CDR3 consists of 12 residues. The V gene lost 3 bases and the J gene lost 3 bases, with 5 bases spanning the gap. Germline CDR1 is LNHNV and CDR2 is YYDKDF (reference sequence). For the CDR3, the DNA is TGTGCCACCAGCAGGGGAGAAGAGACCCAGTACTTC. Its protein product is CATSRGEETQYF.

This clone was counted once. V gene TRBV3-1 (or the pseudogene TRBV3-2) combines with J gene TRBJ2-2; 8 bases match TRBD2. With V trimmed by 2 bases and J by 0 bases, 2 bases remained unmatched. Germline-derived CDR1 and CDR2 are LGHDT and YNNKEL (reference sequence). This CDR3 comprises 16 residues. The CDR3 sequence: CASSQSGGANTGELFF. CDR3 sequence (DNA): TGTGCCAGCAGCCAAAGCGGGGGAGCGAACACCGGGGAGCTGTTTTTT.

The CDR3 DNA sequence: TGTGCCAGCAGCCCCGGGACTTTCGACGAGCAGTACTTC. Translating gives CASSPGTFDEQYF. This chain uses TRBV5-5 with TRBJ2-7; D is possibly TRBD2 (6 bases). Trimming stripped 4 bases from V and 5 bases from J, with 13 bases between. The CDR3 sequence is 13 residues long. CDR1 and CDR2 from the germline V gene are SGHKS and YYEKEE (reference sequence).

The J gene is TRBJ1-2, the V gene TRBV30; 11 nucleotides line up with TRBD1. Germline V lookup: CDR1 GTSNPN, CDR2 SVGIG (reference sequence). The CDR3 is 15 amino acids. V lost 4 bases to trimming and J lost 4 bases; unmatched junction nucleotides: 8. The CDR3 reads CAWKGQGVFRYGYTF. The CDR3 DNA is TGTGCCTGGAAGGGACAGGGGGTTTTTCGCTATGGCTACACCTTC.

The chain uses TRBV7-3 and TRBJ1-3, with TRBD1 matching over 7 bases. The CDR3 runs 16 residues. The ends lost 5 bases at V and 2 bases at J; junction bases unmatched: 9. Per the germline V gene, CDR1 is SGHTA and CDR2 is FQGTGA. As DNA, the CDR3 is TGTGCCAGCAGCCTGACCGGGACAGCGGCTGGAAACACCATATATTTT. Protein: CASSLTGTAAGNTIYF.

The J gene is TRBJ2-3, the V gene TRBV5-1; 9 bases line up with TRBD2. The CDR3 spans 17 residues. V shed 1 base, J shed 4 bases, and the junction held 10 bases outside the gene matches. CDR1 and CDR2 from the germline V gene are SGHRS and YFSETQ. The DNA of the CDR3 is TGCGCCAGCAGCTTGCTCGGGGGCGGGGGGGACCCAGATACGCAGTATTTT. Translation: CASSLLGGGGDPDTQYF.

The gene calls are TRBV10-1 and TRBJ2-3; D unresolved. This CDR3 has 13 residues. V was trimmed by 2 bases and J by 6 bases, leaving 9 bases between them. Per germline, CDR1 WNHNN and CDR2 SYGVQD (reference sequence). In DNA form, the CDR3 reads TGCGCCAGCAGTGAGGAGCGAAGGGATACGCAGTATTTT. Residues: CASSEERRDTQYF.

In nucleotides, the CDR3 is TGTGCCAGCTGTCCCAGACAGGGGAGCTCTGGGGCCAACGTCCTGACTTTC. Protein sequence: CASCPRQGSSGANVLTF. This chain connects TRBV6-6 to TRBJ2-6; 8 nucleotides line up with TRBD1. Germline loops: CDR1 MNHNY, CDR2 SVGAGI (reference sequence). This CDR3 is built from 17 residues. Germline trimming cut 8 bases from V and 0 bases from J; bases unmatched to any gene: 9.

The V gene is TRBV5-1, the J gene TRBJ2-3, with D perhaps matching TRBD2 (5 bases). Trimming took off 4 bases at V and 0 bases at J, with 12 bases between the two ends. Germline assignment: CDR1 SGHRS and CDR2 YFSETQ. This CDR3 has 15 residues. CDR3 sequence (DNA): TGCGCCAGCAGCCTGGCCGGGAAGAGCACAGATACGCAGTATTTT. Amino acids: CASSLAGKSTDTQYF.

The chain couples TRBV27 to TRBJ2-7, with D unresolved. The ends were cut back, 3 bases at V and 0 bases at J, with 9 bases in the middle. Germline V gives CDR1 MNHEY, CDR2 SMNVEV (reference sequence). CDR3 length: 14 residues. In DNA form, the CDR3 reads TGTGCCAGCAGTTTGTCCCAGAACTCCTACGAGCAGTACTTC. Translated, it gives CASSLSQNSYEQYF.

CDR3 DNA sequence: TGTGCCAGCAGTCCAACTGGTGGGACAATTAATCAGCCCCAGCATTTT. It specifies CASSPTGGTINQPQHF. V usage is TRBV7-9 and J usage is TRBJ1-5; D perhaps matches TRBD1 (6 bases). Germline CDR1 SEHNR, CDR2 FQNEAQ (reference sequence). The CDR3 covers 16 residues. V gave up 6 bases and J gave up 4 bases, with 19 bases separating them.

The V call is TRBV2, the J call TRBJ2-7; unclear D gene. The CDR3 spans 14 residues. Germline assignment: CDR1 SNHLY and CDR2 FYNNEI. The V and J ends lost 7 bases and 3 bases respectively, with 16 bases between them. This CDR3 is CASTAEGPYYEQYF. DNA of the CDR3: TGTGCCAGCACGGCGGAAGGTCCCTACTACGAGCAGTACTTC.

The gene calls are TRBV7-6 and TRBJ1-5; the match to TRBD1 covers 7 bases. This CDR3 region has 13 residues. Per the germline V gene, CDR1 is SGHVS and CDR2 is FNYEAQ. The V gene end was trimmed by 3 bases and the J gene end by 4 bases; junction bases not matched to a gene: 0. CDR3 sequence reads: CASSLGQNQPQHF. The CDR3, as DNA: TGTGCCAGCAGCTTGGGACAGAATCAGCCCCAGCATTTT. Supplemented by reference TRBV7-6 and TRBJ1-5, the full variable domain reads GAGVSQSPRYKVTKRGQDVALRCDPISGHVSLYWYRQALGQGPEFLTYFNYEAQQDKSGLPNDRFSAERPEGSISTLTIQRTEQRDSAMYRCASSLGQNQPQHFGDGTRLSIL.

This clone occurred a few times. The chain links TRBV6-1 to TRBJ2-5; D may be TRBD2 (6 bases). Germline assignment: CDR1 MNHNS and CDR2 SASEGT. Trimming removed 1 base at V and 5 bases at J, with 14 bases between. This CDR3 is built from 15 residues. As DNA, the CDR3 is TGTGCCAGCAGTGAAGACGTCGGGAGAGGGGAGACCCAGTACTTC. As protein: CASSEDVGRGETQYF.

The CDR3, as DNA: TGTGCCAGCAGTAGTCCAGGGAACATTCCCGGGGAGCTGTTTTTT. Amino acid sequence: CASSSPGNIPGELFF. The genes are TRBV5-4 and TRBJ2-2; tentatively, D is TRBD1 (5 bases). CDR3 length: 15 residues. Trimming took off 5 bases at V and 6 bases at J, with 17 bases between the two ends. Germline loops: CDR1 SGHNT, CDR2 YYREEE (reference sequence).

Written as DNA, the CDR3 is TGCGCCAGCAGCTTAACTAATCCCACAGATACGCAGTATTTT. This codes for CASSLTNPTDTQYF. The chain carries TRBV5-1 and TRBJ2-3; D is uncertain. Trimming shortened V by 2 bases and J by 2 bases, and 9 bases separated the two germline ends. Germline CDR1 reads SGHRS; CDR2 reads YFSETQ. The CDR3 totals 14 residues.

The J gene is TRBJ1-1, the V gene TRBV6-5; weak D call: TRBD1 (5 bases). Trimming took off 7 bases at V and 1 base at J, with 13 bases between the two ends. Germline CDR1 reads MNHEY; CDR2 reads SVGAGI. The CDR3 is 14 amino acids. This CDR3 is CASTYPGGNTEAFF. CDR3 in DNA: TGTGCCAGCACCTACCCGGGGGGGAACACTGAAGCTTTCTTT.

The rearrangement uses TRBV11-1 and TRBJ2-5; weak D call: TRBD2 (5 bases). The CDR3 length is 15 residues. Germline CDR1 SGHAT, CDR2 FQDESV (reference sequence). V was clipped by 3 bases and J by 5 bases, with 16 bases between them. This CDR3 is CASSFPGVGRETQYF. In DNA, the CDR3 is TGTGCCAGCAGCTTCCCCGGGGTCGGTAGGGAGACCCAGTACTTC.

J is TRBJ2-3 and V is TRBV6-5; no clear D. CDR1 is MNHEY and CDR2 is SVGAGI in the germline V gene. This CDR3 region has 13 residues. Trimming removed 7 bases at V and 4 bases at J, with 12 bases between. The CDR3 here is CASKQNGADTQYF. CDR3 coding DNA: TGTGCCAGCAAACAGAATGGCGCAGATACGCAGTATTTT.

V and J are TRBV30 and TRBJ1-6; D not resolved. This CDR3 is built from 14 residues. V was shortened by 5 bases and J by 9 bases, with 17 bases between the two germline ends. Germline V gene data show CDR1 as GTSNPN and CDR2 as SVGIG (reference sequence). This CDR3 reads CAWLATGGGSPLHF. The CDR3 DNA is TGTGCCTGGCTCGCCACGGGAGGAGGTTCACCCCTCCACTTT.

This clone was recorded only once. The gene calls are TRBV10-3 and TRBJ2-3; TRBD1 is a possible D gene (6 bases). The CDR3 contains 13 residues. V lost 10 bases, J lost 5 bases, and 16 bases lay in between. Germline V gene data show CDR1 as ENHRY and CDR2 as SYGVKD. For the CDR3, the DNA is TGTGCCAGCAGGGGCGTTGGGCTAGATACGCAGTATTTT. It translates to CASRGVGLDTQYF.

This clone has just one count. The rearrangement uses TRBV2 and TRBJ1-3; 7 bases map to TRBD1. In germline, CDR1 is SNHLY, CDR2 FYNNEI. With V trimmed by 4 bases and J by 1 base, 4 bases remained unmatched. The CDR3 loop spans 15 amino acids. The CDR3 reads CASSGAGGSGNTIYF. The CDR3 DNA reads as TGTGCCAGCAGTGGGGCAGGGGGGTCTGGAAACACCATATATTTT.

CDR3 nucleotide sequence: TGTGCCAGCTCACCACCCACGCGGGACGAGGAGCTGTTTTTT. Translated, it gives CASSPPTRDEELFF. V is TRBV18 and J is TRBJ2-2; the D gene is possibly TRBD2 (6 bases). This CDR3 is built from 14 residues. Germline values: CDR1 KGHSH, CDR2 LQKENI. The V end lost 0 bases, the J end lost 10 bases, and 12 bases lay between the germline ends.

The chain links TRBV7-9 to TRBJ2-3; 7 bases agree with TRBD2. CDR1 and CDR2 from the germline V gene are SEHNR and FQNEAQ (reference sequence). V was pared by 3 bases and J by 5 bases, with 5 bases of the junction left unmatched. CDR3 length: 14 amino acids. CDR3 DNA: TGTGCCAGCAGCTTTTCGGGGGGAGGAGATACGCAGTATTTT. Protein sequence: CASSFSGGGDTQYF.

Only one count was recorded for this clone. The chain combines TRBV28 with TRBJ2-7; 7 positions agree with TRBD2. CDR1 and CDR2 (germline): MDHEN, SYDVKM. The CDR3 runs to 16 residues. Germline trimming cut 2 bases from V and 3 bases from J; bases unmatched to any gene: 10. As DNA, the CDR3 is TGTGCCAGCAGTTTAAACCTAGCGGAACTTAACTACGAGCAGTACTTC. Protein product: CASSLNLAELNYEQYF.

The chain links TRBV12-3 or TRBV12-4 to TRBJ2-7; D unresolved. The CDR3 loop spans 13 amino acids. V was clipped by 1 base and J by 6 bases, with 10 bases between them. Here the CDR3 reads CASSLDFLAEQYF. CDR3 coding DNA: TGTGCCAGCAGTTTAGATTTTTTAGCCGAGCAGTACTTC.

The rearrangement uses TRBV24-1 and TRBJ1-1, with 9 bases identical to TRBD1. J was trimmed by 4 bases and V by 3 bases; bases with no gene match: 8. This CDR3 is built from 16 residues. In germline, CDR1 is KGHDR, CDR2 SFDVKD. The CDR3 region has the DNA TGTGCCACCAGTGATCACCGGGACAGGGAGGGCACTGAAGCTTTCTTT. Amino acids: CATSDHRDREGTEAFF.

This sequence joins TRBV9 and TRBJ1-1, with D unresolved. With 3 bases removed from V and 1 base from J, the gap between germline ends came to 7 bases. The CDR3 spans 13 residues. CDR1 and CDR2 (germline): SGDLS, YYNGEE. As DNA, the CDR3 is TGTGCCAGCAGCGCATCACAGAACACTGAAGCTTTCTTT. Translated: CASSASQNTEAFF.

Details on this clone: Compared with germline, one end of the junction differs, possibly owing to a read error. Other DNA sequences from this sample encode an identical CDR3 as well. The rearrangement links TRBV27 to TRBJ2-5; 7 bases map to TRBD1. The CDR3 extends over 15 amino acids. CDR1 MNHEY and CDR2 SMNVEV come from the germline V gene (reference sequence). CDR3 in amino acids: CASSFQRDRQETQYF. The CDR3 nucleotides read TGTGCCAGCAGTTTCCAGAGGGACAGACAAGAGACTCAGTACTTC.